The rows below give T cell receptor beta chains drawn from one sample of a study. In TCRdb, the 5' RACE reads were re-called with MiXCR into one record per CDR3 protein. Counted here are some 45,000 distinct CDR3 sequences, roughly 28% occurring once; the ten biggest clones make up 2.1%. The specimen was naive CD4+ T cells sorted from blood. The origin of the receptors is a female donor with breast cancer. The conserved cysteine and the conserved F or W are not part of the CDR3 here. Size is omitted from some rows. Given values are once, few, many or a class for expanded clones.

clone_size	v_call	j_call	cdr3_aa
NA	TRBV29-1	TRBJ2-5	SSWTEETQY
few	TRBV5-1	TRBJ2-3	ASSPTRSGRQDTQY
NA	TRBV6-5	TRBJ1-5	ASSSSRVSGQPQH
many	TRBV4-2	TRBJ2-1	ASSQERPSGDNEQF
NA	TRBV20-1	TRBJ2-3	SAGNRGTADTQY
few	TRBV4-1	TRBJ2-7	ASSQKNPTRVLSYEQY
NA	TRBV24-1	TRBJ2-1	ATSDPTGSSYNEQF
NA	TRBV20-1	TRBJ2-7	SARDGRGWQY
many	TRBV7-2	TRBJ1-6	ASSSTYGQGTLH
few	TRBV20-1	TRBJ2-2	SAKAGGRDTGELF
NA	TRBV4-1	TRBJ2-1	ASSQPLETNEQF
few	TRBV9	TRBJ1-4	ASSVAPAQSSTNEKLF
NA	TRBV12-3/TRBV12-4	TRBJ2-1	ASRAGQQF
few	TRBV7-2	TRBJ2-7	ASSVQGRGYEQY
many	TRBV29-1	TRBJ2-7	SVEGGHEQY
many	TRBV5-1	TRBJ1-1	ASSLRGNTEAF
NA	TRBV2	TRBJ2-5	ASERGAQETQY
NA	TRBV23-1	TRBJ1-2	ASSLPRKDGYT
NA	TRBV6-6	TRBJ1-1	ASGDNQGGSTEAF
NA	TRBV20-1	TRBJ1-2	SARDPRIHGYT
NA	TRBV20-1	TRBJ2-3	STSRASGAPDTQY
NA	TRBV12-3/TRBV12-4	TRBJ2-2	ASSLRGGGRTGELF
NA	TRBV12-3/TRBV12-4	TRBJ2-2	ASSSIGTETSGELF
few	TRBV7-9	TRBJ1-1	ASSYGTSNTEAF
NA	TRBV11-2	TRBJ2-7	ASSPELGTLYEQY
many	TRBV20-1	TRBJ1-1	SAITDRVNTEAF
NA	TRBV20-1	TRBJ1-2	SARDRKRGRTDYYGYT
NA	TRBV3-1	TRBJ2-3	ASSPEWTPGDTQY
few	TRBV4-1	TRBJ2-3	ASRDPSGNTDTQY
medium-sized	TRBV15	TRBJ1-5	ATSTLGDSNQPQH
few	TRBV20-1	TRBJ2-5	SAPVGPGAQETQY
few	TRBV12-3/TRBV12-4	TRBJ1-1	ASAKQNTEAF
NA	TRBV4-3	TRBJ2-7	ASSSGGRGSHEQY
NA	TRBV2	TRBJ1-5	ASSEWGGFSNQPQH
few	TRBV5-4	TRBJ1-6	ASSLVDRRNSPLH
few	TRBV3-1	TRBJ2-2	ASSQGYRGNTGELF
NA	TRBV6-6	TRBJ2-3	ASSKKGVDTRY
few	TRBV3-1	TRBJ1-1	ASSQDFRGRRTEAF
NA	TRBV5-5	TRBJ1-4	ASSFVPGTNEKLF
few	TRBV29-1	TRBJ2-1	SARTKSFEQF
many	TRBV20-1	TRBJ2-7	SASPMARLAGAHEQY
many	TRBV20-1	TRBJ2-7	SAGGGGRSYEQY
few	TRBV7-2	TRBJ1-2	ASSRTGANPNYGYT
NA	TRBV5-1	TRBJ2-3	ASSPRQGADTQY
few	TRBV11-3	TRBJ2-1	ASSFGTLYNEQF
NA	TRBV2	TRBJ2-2	ASRGPLNTGELF
few	TRBV7-3	TRBJ2-5	ASSLKGSRGGRETQY
NA	TRBV7-9	TRBJ1-6	ASSFGQTGTGDSPLH
many	TRBV15	TRBJ2-5	ATSRARWETQY
NA	TRBV5-1	TRBJ1-2	ASSDPWGQGNYGYT
NA	TRBV3-1	TRBJ1-1	ASSQGTANTEAF
few	TRBV5-4	TRBJ1-2	ASSLDTNYGYT
NA	TRBV7-2	TRBJ2-7	ASSSDRFSGSSYEQY
many	TRBV5-1	TRBJ2-5	ASISGGSGETQY